This is a list of T cell receptor beta chains from one sample in a study of cytomegalovirus exposure and HLA in healthy donors. Produced via immunoSEQ multiplex PCR; TCRdb's table is partial and in-frame only. The data show about 150,000 clones, roughly 85% seen once. Sequencing was performed on PBMCs. The receptors were sampled from a woman aged 18-29 years in good health and CMV-seronegative. Both conserved end residues are part of each CDR3. Fields, in order: D gene, V gene, clone size, J gene, CDR3 protein, CDR3 DNA. The D gene is left open where the match is weak. Clone size, where shown, is once, few, many, or a class for clones that have expanded.

.,TRBV6-5,.,TRBJ1-2,CASRVARGYTF,TGTGCCAGCAGGGTGGCCCGCGGATACACCTTC
TRBD2,TRBV28,.,TRBJ2-3,CASSWTSGTSTDTQYF,TGTGCCAGCAGTTGGACTAGCGGGACGAGCACAGATACGCAGTATTTT
.,TRBV27,.,TRBJ1-2,CASSFSGSNYGYTF,TGTGCCAGCAGTTTCTCGGGTTCTAACTATGGCTACACCTTC
TRBD1,TRBV10-1,.,TRBJ2-4,CASSRDRDNIQYF,TGCGCCAGCAGCCGGGACAGGGACAACATTCAGTACTTC
.,TRBV7-2,once,TRBJ2-7,CASSTRPGMVEQYF,TGTGCCAGCAGCACTCGACCGGGAATGGTCGAGCAGTACTTC
.,TRBV7-6,.,TRBJ2-3,CASSKRTPDTQYF,TGTGCCAGCAGCAAACGGACTCCAGATACGCAGTATTTT
TRBD1,TRBV18,.,TRBJ1-5,CASSPQGADNQPQHF,TGTGCCAGCTCACCACAGGGGGCCGACAATCAGCCCCAGCATTTT
TRBD1,TRBV28,.,TRBJ2-7,CASSPFMTGAYEQYF,TGTGCCAGCAGTCCTTTTATGACAGGGGCCTACGAGCAGTACTTC
TRBD1,TRBV19,.,TRBJ2-7,CASSGLGTGSFYEQYF,TGTGCCAGTAGTGGACTCGGGACAGGGAGTTTCTACGAGCAGTACTTC
.,TRBV4-1,.,TRBJ1-1,CASSQVQGRFTEAFF,TGCGCCAGCAGCCAAGTGCAAGGGAGATTCACTGAAGCTTTCTTT
TRBD2,TRBV5-3,.,TRBJ2-7,CARSSRDIGSGLAGGPRHF,TGTGCCAGAAGCTCCCGGGACATCGGAAGCGGACTAGCGGGAGGGCCTCGCCACTTC
.,TRBV5-1,.,TRBJ2-1,CASSLQGTSYNEQFF,TGCGCCAGCAGCTTGCAGGGGACCTCCTACAATGAGCAGTTCTTC
TRBD2,TRBV15,.,TRBJ2-1,CATSTPTSGSSYNEQFF,TGTGCCACCAGCACTCCGACTAGCGGGAGCTCCTACAATGAGCAGTTCTTC
TRBD1,TRBV4-1,once,TRBJ2-7,CASSQDRFRDRGAEQYF,TGCGCCAGCAGCCAAGATCGGTTCAGAGACAGGGGGGCCGAGCAGTACTTC
TRBD1,TRBV5-4,.,TRBJ1-2,CASSHVLTGTGDGYTF,TGTGCCAGCAGCCACGTACTTACCGGGACAGGGGATGGCTACACCTTC
.,TRBV5-4,.,TRBJ1-3,CASTPGSGNTIYF,TGTGCCAGCACCCCAGGGTCTGGAAACACCATATATTTT
TRBD2,TRBV7-6,.,TRBJ2-3,CASSARLAGAITDTQYF,TGTGCCAGCAGCGCGAGACTAGCGGGGGCCATAACAGATACGCAGTATTTT
TRBD2,TRBV6-1,.,TRBJ2-7,CASSETSGGPHEQYF,TGTGCCAGCAGTGAGACTAGCGGGGGGCCCCACGAGCAGTACTTC
TRBD1,TRBV5-1,.,TRBJ2-3,CASTKTGIYTQYF,TGCGCCAGCACCAAGACAGGGATTTATACGCAGTATTTT
.,TRBV5-5,.,TRBJ2-5,CASSPGGAFVEQYF,TGTGCCAGCAGCCCCGGTGGGGCGTTCGTGGAGCAGTACTTC
.,TRBV7-2,.,TRBJ2-4,CASSYDYGKGLAKNIQYF,TGTGCCAGCAGCTACGATTACGGGAAGGGACTAGCCAAAAACATTCAGTACTTC
TRBD1,TRBV16,once,TRBJ2-3,CASSQSQGADTQYF,TGTGCCAGCAGCCAATCACAGGGGGCAGATACGCAGTATTTT
.,TRBV5-1,.,TRBJ1-4,CASSLGRTNEKLFF,TGCGCCAGCAGCTTGGGCAGAACTAATGAAAAACTGTTTTTT
.,TRBV5-4,.,TRBJ2-3,CASSLGGNTDTQYF,TGTGCCAGCAGCTTAGGCGGAAACACAGATACGCAGTATTTT
.,TRBV6-5,few,TRBJ1-5,CASGPSRGNQPQHF,TGTGCCAGCGGACCGTCCAGGGGCAATCAGCCCCAGCATTTT
.,TRBV9,.,TRBJ2-6,CASWNPTKANVLTF,TGTGCCAGCTGGAATCCGACAAAGGCCAACGTCCTGACTTTC
.,TRBV6-1,once,TRBJ1-2,CASSPGGAGYTF,TGTGCCAGCAGCCCTGGAGGGGCTGGCTACACCTTC
.,TRBV6-5,.,TRBJ2-6,CASSPGFSGANVLTF,TGTGCCAGCAGCCCGGGATTCTCTGGGGCCAACGTCCTGACTTTC
.,TRBV30,.,TRBJ2-3,CAWSATGTLTDTQYF,TGTGCCTGGAGTGCGACGGGGACTCTCACAGATACGCAGTATTTT
TRBD2,TRBV11-3,.,TRBJ2-1,CASSLVAGPSGEQFF,TGTGCCAGCAGCCTGGTAGCGGGGCCCAGCGGTGAGCAGTTCTTC
TRBD2,TRBV7-2,few,TRBJ2-7,CASSLGLAGPPYEQYF,TGTGCCAGCAGCTTAGGGCTAGCGGGACCACCTTACGAGCAGTACTTC
.,TRBV7-5,.,TRBJ1-1,CARMGGEPDTEAFF,TGTGCCAGAATGGGGGGGGAGCCGGACACTGAAGCTTTCTTT
TRBD1,TRBV28,.,TRBJ2-2,CASTHGDRATGELFF,TGTGCCAGCACCCACGGAGACAGGGCCACCGGGGAGCTGTTTTTT
.,TRBV19,.,TRBJ2-7,CASSMGSPSYEQYF,TGTGCCAGTAGTATGGGCAGTCCCTCCTACGAGCAGTACTTC
.,TRBV5-1,.,TRBJ2-5,CASGLLVQPQETQYF,TGCGCCAGCGGACTACTAGTCCAGCCTCAAGAGACCCAGTACTTC
.,TRBV19,.,TRBJ1-2,CASSTTRGQRSYGYTF,TGTGCCAGTAGTACGACGCGCGGACAGAGAAGCTATGGCTACACCTTC
TRBD2,TRBV29-1,.,TRBJ2-3,CSKLAGGTDTQYF,TGCAGCAAACTAGCGGGGGGCACAGATACGCAGTATTTT
TRBD2,TRBV5-1,once,TRBJ2-1,CASSLDASGGANEQFF,TGCGCCAGCAGCTTGGACGCTAGCGGGGGGGCCAACGAGCAGTTCTTC
.,TRBV7-9,.,TRBJ2-7,CSSSSGTYEQYF,TGTTCCAGCAGCTCCGGGACTTACGAGCAGTACTTC
.,TRBV9,.,TRBJ2-7,CASSVLPGETYEQYF,TGTGCCAGCAGCGTCTTGCCGGGGGAGACCTACGAGCAGTACTTC
TRBD2,TRBV25-1,.,TRBJ2-1,CASSRVAGITYNEQFF,TGTGCCAGCAGTCGGGTAGCGGGAATCACCTACAATGAGCAGTTCTTC
TRBD2,TRBV28,few,TRBJ2-1,CASGPGGYMDFGEQFF,TGTGCCAGCGGTCCCGGGGGGTACATGGACTTTGGTGAGCAGTTCTTC
TRBD2,TRBV4-1,.,TRBJ2-1,CASRSSGGPGHEQFF,TGCGCCAGCAGGTCTAGCGGGGGGCCCGGGCATGAGCAGTTCTTC
.,TRBV19,.,TRBJ1-6,CASSISTSGGYNSPLHF,TGTGCCAGTAGTATATCAACCTCGGGGGGATATAATTCACCCCTCCACTTT
.,TRBV7-2,.,TRBJ1-2,CASSSGWGVSYGYTF,TGTGCCAGCAGCTCAGGGTGGGGGGTATCCTATGGCTACACCTTC
TRBD2,TRBV28,.,TRBJ2-7,CASSFEPGGGYEQYF,TGTGCCAGCAGTTTTGAACCGGGAGGGGGCTACGAGCAGTACTTC
.,TRBV6-4,.,TRBJ2-1,CASSDSTGAPGNEQFF,TGTGCCAGCAGTGACTCAACGGGAGCCCCCGGGAATGAGCAGTTCTTC
.,TRBV5-1,.,TRBJ2-5,CASSLLPGETQYF,TGCGCCAGCAGCTTGTTACCAGGGGAGACCCAGTACTTC
.,TRBV19,.,TRBJ1-2,CASSADTRRNYGYTF,TGTGCCAGTAGTGCCGACACAAGGCGAAACTATGGCTACACCTTC
TRBD1,TRBV7-2,.,TRBJ2-5,CASSPRQGQETQYF,TGTGCCAGCAGCCCCCGACAGGGCCAAGAGACCCAGTACTTC
TRBD1,TRBV4-1,.,TRBJ2-2,CASKPLTGGSGELFF,TGCGCCAGCAAACCTCTGACAGGGGGTTCCGGGGAGCTGTTTTTT
.,TRBV11-3,.,TRBJ2-1,CASSSYGGSEQFF,TGTGCCAGCAGCTCATATGGCGGGTCCGAGCAGTTCTTC
.,TRBV7-2,.,TRBJ1-2,CASSLRSNYGYTF,TGTGCCAGCAGCTTACGTTCGAACTATGGCTACACCTTC